The rows below give T cell receptor beta chains drawn from one sample of a study of T cell repertoires in cytomegalovirus infection. TCRdb reprocessed the reads with MiXCR, giving one entry per CDR3 protein. This table holds 85,000 to 130,000 distinct CDR3 sequences, 23% found once. The sample consisted of CD8+ T cells from PBMCs. Receptors were obtained from a human donor in good health (CMV status not recorded). Some clones in this sample may be carry-over from other donors' samples. The CDR3 runs from the conserved cysteine through the conserved F or W. Each record gives: J gene, V gene, D gene, CDR3 protein. The D gene is left open where the match is weak.

j_gene: TRBJ2-2; v_gene: TRBV11-2; d_gene: .; CDR3aa: CASRRGNTGELFF
j_gene: TRBJ2-6; v_gene: TRBV6-2/TRBV6-3; d_gene: .; CDR3aa: CASSPGRRSGANVLTF
j_gene: TRBJ2-1; v_gene: TRBV14; d_gene: TRBD2; CDR3aa: CASSQVPHSGSRYEQFF
j_gene: TRBJ2-1; v_gene: TRBV6-2/TRBV6-3; d_gene: .; CDR3aa: CASSQVYNEQFF
j_gene: TRBJ1-1; v_gene: TRBV28; d_gene: .; CDR3aa: CASSPGRTNTEAFF
j_gene: TRBJ1-2; v_gene: TRBV12-3/TRBV12-4; d_gene: .; CDR3aa: CASRDPAGYTF
j_gene: TRBJ2-1; v_gene: TRBV27; d_gene: TRBD1; CDR3aa: CASSPTGQEPGF
j_gene: TRBJ2-5; v_gene: TRBV5-6; d_gene: .; CDR3aa: CASSSSAETQYF
j_gene: TRBJ2-2; v_gene: TRBV20-1; d_gene: .; CDR3aa: CSARVGGRTDPTGELFF
j_gene: TRBJ2-3; v_gene: TRBV5-5; d_gene: TRBD1; CDR3aa: CASTPGQGSDTQYF
j_gene: TRBJ1-1; v_gene: TRBV27; d_gene: TRBD1; CDR3aa: CASTLQGTSEAFF
j_gene: TRBJ2-7; v_gene: TRBV6-2/TRBV6-3; d_gene: .; CDR3aa: CASSSRVANEQYF
j_gene: TRBJ1-5; v_gene: TRBV28; d_gene: .; CDR3aa: CASSLRDSNQPQHF